This TCR beta chain was sequenced for a study of T-cell memory formation after mild COVID-19. Across the whole study: In these data, TCR clusters were largely donor specific.

This clonotype was recorded a few times. Its antigen is unidentified. Trimming stripped 7 bases from V and 0 bases from J, with 10 bases between. CDR3 length equals 14 residues. CDR1 and CDR2 from the germline V gene are MGHDK and SYGVNS. From the 5' RACE reads, TCRdb called clonotypes with MiXCR, one entry per CDR3 protein. The data show 300,000 to 350,000 distinct CDR3 sequences, roughly 15% seen once. Study conclusions and caveats: There was no confirmation that second-wave clones peaking on day 37 were SARS-CoV-2 specific. Clones that got smaller from day 15 to 85 had even CD4/CD8, while clones growing later tipped toward CD4+. Researchers report contracting CD4+ clones mostly in CM and EM, with CD8+ clones in EMRA.

The V gene is TRBV25-1, the J gene TRBJ1-5; D is unresolved. The sequencing sample was made of PBMCs or a T cell subset sorted from them (not recorded which). The TCR sequence derives from a man in his late teens or twenties who had mild COVID-19 (a few samples of this study predate the infection). Cell type and time point are not known. CDR3 in DNA: TGTGCCAGCACGGACGGAGATAGCAATCAGCCCCAGCATTTT. Translating it yields CASTDGDSNQPQHF.